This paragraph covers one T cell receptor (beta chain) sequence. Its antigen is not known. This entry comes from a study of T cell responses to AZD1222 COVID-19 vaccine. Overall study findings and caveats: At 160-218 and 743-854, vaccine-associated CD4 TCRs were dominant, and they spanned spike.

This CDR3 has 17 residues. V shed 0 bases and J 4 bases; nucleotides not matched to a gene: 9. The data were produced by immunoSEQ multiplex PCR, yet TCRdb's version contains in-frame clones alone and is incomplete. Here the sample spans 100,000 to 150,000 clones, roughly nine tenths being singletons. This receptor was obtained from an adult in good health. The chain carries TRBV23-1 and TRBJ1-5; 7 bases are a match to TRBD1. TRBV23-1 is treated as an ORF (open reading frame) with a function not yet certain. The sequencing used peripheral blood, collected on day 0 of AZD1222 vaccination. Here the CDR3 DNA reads TGCGCCAGCAGTCAATCGAGGGGGACAGTTAAAAATCAGCCCCAGCATTTT. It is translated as CASSQSRGTVKNQPQHF.